Below are 28 T cell receptor beta chains sequenced from a single sample in a study of blood T cell repertoires in COVID-19. Here immunoSEQ multiplex PCR was the method, and the copy in TCRdb shows in-frame clones only, minus some. The sample lists nearly 45,000 clones, around nine tenths occurring once. The sequenced material came from peripheral blood. All receptors come from a man aged 35 to 55 with COVID-19, enrolled during active disease.

This clone is a singleton in its sample. The chain recombines TRBV11-2 with TRBJ1-2; D gene uncertain. V lost 4 bases and J 0 bases, leaving 6 bases between the germline ends. Germline V CDR1 and CDR2: SGHAT, FQNNGV. The CDR3 spans 13 residues. CDR3 sequence (DNA): TGTGCCAGCAGCTACGGGGCTAACTATGGCTACACCTTC. Its translation is CASSYGANYGYTF.

This clone appeared once. The chain joins TRBV2 to TRBJ2-3, with 10 bases identical to TRBD1. Germline lookup yields CDR1 SNHLY and CDR2 FYNNEI. J lost 3 bases, V lost 6 bases, and 9 bases had no gene match. CDR3 size: 16 residues. The CDR3 here is CASRHEGTGATDTQYF. The DNA of the CDR3 is TGTGCCAGCAGACATGAAGGGACAGGGGCGACAGATACGCAGTATTTT.

The V and J genes are TRBV5-6 and TRBJ1-2; 10 nucleotides match TRBD1. There are 15 residues in the CDR3. With 2 bases clipped from V and 1 base from J, the junction kept 2 bases outside the gene matches. The germline V gene encodes CDR1 SGHDT and CDR2 YYEEEE. DNA for the CDR3: TGTGCCAGCAGCTTCCGGGACAGGGGTAACTATGGCTACACCTTC. This codes for CASSFRDRGNYGYTF.

The genes are TRBV28 and TRBJ1-5; a weak D match, TRBD1 (5 bases). Germline CDR1 MDHEN, CDR2 SYDVKM. There are 17 residues in the CDR3. V shed 5 bases and J shed 4 bases, with 21 bases lying between them. In nucleotides, the CDR3 is TGTGCCAGCAGTCGCTCGCGGGGCAGGGATTTGAATCAGCCCCAGCATTTT. Its translation: CASSRSRGRDLNQPQHF.

The rearrangement links TRBV6-5 to TRBJ1-1, with 9 bases matching TRBD1. CDR1 is MNHEY, CDR2 SVGAGI, per germline. V gave up 7 bases and J gave up 4 bases; unmatched junction bases: 10. The CDR3 is 15 amino acids. The CDR3 bases are TGTGCCAGCACCAGAAATGACAGGGGGGGCACTGAAGCTTTCTTT. Translated, it gives CASTRNDRGGTEAFF.

The chain is built from TRBV10-3 and TRBJ2-5; TRBD2 matches 9 bases. V was clipped by 2 bases and J by 5 bases; unmatched bases: 6. Germline V gene data show CDR1 as ENHRY and CDR2 as SYGVKD. This CDR3 region has 15 residues. The CDR3 protein is CAISEPSGGRETQYF. The CDR3 DNA sequence: TGTGCCATCAGTGAGCCGAGCGGGGGGCGTGAGACCCAGTACTTC.

The chain employs TRBV10-3 and TRBJ1-6; 7 bases match TRBD1. Germline-derived CDR1 and CDR2 are ENHRY and SYGVKD. J was trimmed by 9 bases and V by 6 bases; bases with no gene match: 11. The CDR3 is made up of 15 amino acids. CDR3 sequence reads: CAIRTGTAGSSPLHF. CDR3 sequence (DNA): TGTGCCATCAGGACAGGGACAGCCGGGAGTTCACCCCTCCACTTT.

V is TRBV6-5 and J is TRBJ1-2; D gene uncertain. The V gene's germline CDR1 is MNHEY and CDR2 SVGAGI. With 6 bases removed from V and 4 bases from J, the gap between germline ends came to 18 bases. The CDR3 is 15 amino acids. The CDR3 bases are TGTGCCAGCAGCCCATTCGACACAGCAACCTATGGCTACACCTTC. The encoded protein is CASSPFDTATYGYTF.

This CDR3 is CASSQEQGNTEAFF. The CDR3 nucleotides are TGTGCCAGCAGCCAAGAACAGGGAAACACTGAAGCTTTCTTT. The gene calls are TRBV11-2 and TRBJ1-1; perhaps TRBD1 as D (6 bases). The CDR3 runs 14 residues. The V end was cut by 5 bases, the J end by 2 bases, with 12 bases between. Germline CDR1 and CDR2: SGHAT and FQNNGV. Drawing the rest from reference TRBV11-2 and TRBJ1-1, the complete variable domain is EAGVAQSPRYKIIEKRQSVAFWCNPISGHATLYWYQQILGQGPKLLIQFQNNGVVDDSQLPKDRFSAERLKGVDSTLKIQPAKLEDSAVYLCASSQEQGNTEAFFGQGTRLTVV.

The chain is built from TRBV7-6 and TRBJ2-6; 8 nucleotides agree with TRBD1. Germline lookup yields CDR1 SGHVS and CDR2 FNYEAQ. The V segment lost 1 base and the J segment 0 bases; nucleotides outside the gene matches: 2. The CDR3 runs 17 residues. The CDR3 nucleotides read TGTGCCAGCAGCTTAGGTACAGGGGGCTCTGGGGCCAACGTCCTGACTTTC. Protein product: CASSLGTGGSGANVLTF.

This clone was counted only a few times. The chain combines TRBV10-3 with TRBJ2-1, with D maybe TRBD2 (5 bases). Germline assignment: CDR1 ENHRY and CDR2 SYGVKD. This CDR3 contains 15 residues. V was pared by 3 bases and J by 0 bases, with 9 bases between. The CDR3 nucleotides read TGTGCCATCAGTGATAGTCTAGCCTCCTACAATGAGCAGTTCTTC. Translated: CAISDSLASYNEQFF.

J is TRBJ1-2 and V is TRBV24-1; no clear D gene. With 0 bases removed from V and 3 bases from J, the gap between germline ends came to 7 bases. The CDR3 loop spans 14 amino acids. Looked up from germline, CDR1 is KGHDR and CDR2 is SFDVKD. The CDR3 protein is CATSDLWQDYGYTF. The CDR3 DNA sequence: TGTGCCACCAGTGATTTGTGGCAGGACTATGGCTACACCTTC.

V is TRBV19 and J is TRBJ2-7; 9 positions match TRBD1. In germline, CDR1 is LNHDA, CDR2 SQIVND (reference sequence). Trimming cost V 10 bases and J 5 bases; bases outside gene matches: 12. This CDR3 is 14 amino acids long. CDR3 nucleotide sequence: TGTGCCACCAAGCCGGACAGGGGAACCCACGAGCAGTACTTC. Translating gives CATKPDRGTHEQYF.

J is TRBJ2-7 and V is TRBV4-1; 8 nucleotides align to TRBD1. The V segment lost 4 bases and the J segment 6 bases; nucleotides outside the gene matches: 11. CDR3 length equals 15 residues. CDR1 is MGHRA and CDR2 is YSYEKL in the germline V gene. The CDR3: CASSRAGTGRGEQYF. The CDR3 bases are TGCGCCAGCAGCCGGGCGGGGACAGGTCGAGGCGAGCAGTACTTC.

This rearrangement joins TRBV19 to TRBJ1-4, with D perhaps TRBD1 (6 bases). Germline V lookup: CDR1 LNHDA, CDR2 SQIVND (reference sequence). With 7 bases removed from V and 2 bases from J, the gap between germline ends came to 20 bases. The CDR3 consists of 17 residues. CDR3 nucleotides: TGTGCCAGTAAGCTGGCCACTTACAGGGCTACTAATGAAAAACTGTTTTTT. Translating gives CASKLATYRATNEKLFF.

V gene TRBV28 combines with J gene TRBJ2-3, with 10 bases lining up with TRBD2. CDR1 and CDR2 from the germline V gene are MDHEN and SYDVKM. This CDR3 region has 17 residues. V shed 5 bases and J 0 bases; nucleotides not matched to a gene: 8. The CDR3 protein is CASSGEIAGGSTDTQYF. CDR3 bases: TGTGCCAGCAGTGGAGAGATAGCGGGGGGTAGCACAGATACGCAGTATTTT.

In this sample, this clone turned up once. The chain joins TRBV7-7 to TRBJ2-7; a possible D gene is TRBD1 (5 bases). Germline CDR1 reads SSHAT; CDR2 reads FNYEAQ (reference sequence). V was cut by 1 base and J by 5 bases, with 15 bases left in between. CDR3 length: 15 residues. This CDR3 reads CASSLGGSGSDEQYF. CDR3 sequence (DNA): TGTGCCAGCAGCTTAGGTGGGTCAGGGTCCGACGAGCAGTACTTC.

The V gene is TRBV9, the J gene TRBJ2-1, with D perhaps TRBD2 (5 bases). Between the trimmed V and J ends, which lost 0 bases and 6 bases, there was a span of 19 bases. The CDR3 is 17 amino acids. CDR1 and CDR2 (germline): SGDLS, YYNGEE. CDR3 coding DNA: TGTGCCAGCAGCGTAGGTCCCGGACTTAGTCACCGCAATGAGCAGTTCTTC. This gives the protein CASSVGPGLSHRNEQFF.

This chain connects TRBV27 to TRBJ1-5; 7 nucleotides line up with TRBD1. The CDR3 totals 17 residues. Germline CDR1 MNHEY, CDR2 SMNVEV (reference sequence). Trimming at V came to 3 bases and at J to 6 bases, leaving 14 bases not matched to a gene. CDR3 nucleotides: TGTGCCAGCAGTTTCTCCGATCCACGACAGGGTGGTCAGCCCCAGCATTTT. It yields the protein CASSFSDPRQGGQPQHF.

The V and J genes are TRBV3-1 (or the pseudogene TRBV3-2) and TRBJ2-7, with 10 bases fitting TRBD1. The CDR3 length is 17 residues. The V and J ends lost 0 bases and 5 bases, in that order; junction bases with no gene match: 10. In germline, CDR1 is LGHDT, CDR2 YNNKEL (reference sequence). CDR3 in amino acids: CASSQDSPWDRGNEQYF. CDR3 coding DNA: TGTGCCAGCAGCCAAGATTCTCCCTGGGACAGGGGTAACGAGCAGTACTTC.

V and J are TRBV5-1 and TRBJ2-5; tentatively, D is TRBD2 (6 bases). The germline CDR1 and CDR2 sequences are SGHRS and YFSETQ. The CDR3 has 14 residues. V lost 0 bases and J lost 3, with 9 bases in between. The CDR3 loop reads CASSLAGGEETQYF. In nucleotides, the CDR3 is TGCGCCAGCAGCTTGGCCGGGGGTGAAGAGACCCAGTACTTC.

The chain is built from TRBV7-9 and TRBJ2-7, with D possibly TRBD2 on 6 matching bases. V was clipped by 3 bases and J by 5 bases, with 11 bases between them. The germline CDR1 and CDR2 sequences are SEHNR and FQNEAQ (reference sequence). CDR3 length equals 13 residues. CDR3 sequence: CASSFKGGNEQYF. The CDR3 region has the DNA TGTGCCAGCAGCTTTAAGGGAGGCAACGAGCAGTACTTC. Together with reference TRBV7-9 and TRBJ2-7, the CDR3 gives the full variable domain: DTGVSQNPRHKITKRGQNVTFRCDPISEHNRLYWYRQTLGQGPEFLTYFQNEAQLEKSRLLSDRFSAERPKGSFSTLEIQRTEQGDSAMYLCASSFKGGNEQYFGPGTRLTVT.

The rearrangement uses TRBV19 and TRBJ2-3; 16 nucleotides agree with TRBD2. V shed 5 bases, J shed 1 base, and the junction held 0 bases outside the gene matches. The CDR3 runs 16 residues. Per germline, CDR1 LNHDA and CDR2 SQIVND (reference sequence). CDR3 residues: CASSGTSGRGTDTQYF. Here the CDR3 DNA reads TGTGCCAGTAGTGGGACTAGCGGGAGGGGCACAGATACGCAGTATTTT.

This clone turned up a few times. This chain joins TRBV28 and TRBJ2-7; maybe TRBD2 (6 bases). V was clipped by 10 bases and J by 0 bases, with 10 bases between them. The CDR3 covers 12 residues. Per germline, CDR1 MDHEN and CDR2 SYDVKM. DNA for the CDR3: TGTGCCACCGGGGGATTCTCCTACGAGCAGTACTTC. This gives the protein CATGGFSYEQYF.

J is TRBJ1-2 and V is TRBV19, with 7 positions matching TRBD1. The length of the CDR3 is 20 residues. Germline lookup yields CDR1 LNHDA and CDR2 SQIVND (reference sequence). V trimming: 3 bases; J trimming: 8 bases; junction bases outside the gene matches: 27. Here the CDR3 DNA reads TGTGCCAGTAGTATGGGGGTGACAGGGTTTGGAACTGGGGTCCTCCCCGGCTACACCTTC. It encodes CASSMGVTGFGTGVLPGYTF.

The CDR3 loop is CASSYIIFSNTGELFF. CDR3 nucleotide sequence: TGTGCCAGCAGTTACATAATATTCTCGAACACCGGGGAGCTGTTTTTT. V gene TRBV6-5 combines with J gene TRBJ2-2; D remains unclear. Per the germline V gene, CDR1 is MNHEY and CDR2 is SVGAGI. V lost 2 bases and J 0 bases, leaving 10 bases between the germline ends. The CDR3 covers 16 residues.

The CDR3 is CASSEYGSPLHF. Here the CDR3 DNA reads TGTGCCAGCAGTGAATATGGCTCACCCCTCCACTTT. The V gene is TRBV6-1, the J gene TRBJ1-6; D gene unclear. V shed 2 bases and J shed 10 bases, with 6 bases lying between them. This CDR3 contains 12 residues. Germline V gives CDR1 MNHNS, CDR2 SASEGT.

The V call is TRBV5-3, the J call TRBJ2-7, with 8 bases that match TRBD1. TRBV5-3 is an open reading frame whose function is uncertain. This CDR3 comprises 14 residues. The junction had 8 bases not matched to a gene; V was cut back by 4 bases and J by 5 bases. CDR3 DNA sequence: TGTGCCAGAAGCGGAAAGGACAGGGTCCACGAGCAGTACTTC. Translating it yields CARSGKDRVHEQYF.